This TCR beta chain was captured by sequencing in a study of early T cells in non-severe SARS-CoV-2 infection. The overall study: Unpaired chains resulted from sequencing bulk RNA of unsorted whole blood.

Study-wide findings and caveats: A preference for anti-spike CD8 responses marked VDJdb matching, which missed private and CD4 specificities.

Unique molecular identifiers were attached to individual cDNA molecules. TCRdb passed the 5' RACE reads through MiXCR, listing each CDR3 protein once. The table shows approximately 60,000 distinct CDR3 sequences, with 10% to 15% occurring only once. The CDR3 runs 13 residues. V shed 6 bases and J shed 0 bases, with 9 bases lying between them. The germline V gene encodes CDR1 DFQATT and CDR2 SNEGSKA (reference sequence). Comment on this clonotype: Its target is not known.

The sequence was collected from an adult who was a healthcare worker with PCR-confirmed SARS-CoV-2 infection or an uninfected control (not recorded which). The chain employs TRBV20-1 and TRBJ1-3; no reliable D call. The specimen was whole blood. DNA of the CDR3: TGCAGTGCCTCCGCGATCTCTGGAAACACCATATATTTT. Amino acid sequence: CSASAISGNTIYF.